A selection of T cell receptor beta chains follows, all from one sample in a study of persistence of HIV-infected CD4 T cells. This table comes from immunoSEQ multiplex PCR, and its TCRdb copy is limited to in-frame clones, with some not included. The sample contains over 30,000 clones, 75% to 85% of which appear only once. Which antigens these TCRs recognize remains unknown. Sequenced material: cultured CD4+ T cells from PBMCs, taken from a patient who received antiretroviral therapy. All receptors derive from an adult with HIV. The donor label of this sample is uncertain. CDR3s include the opening cysteine and the closing phenylalanine or tryptophan. D genes are given only for firm matches. For some rows the clone size is stated as once, few or many, or as a class when expanded; others skip it.

clone size	D gene	V gene	J gene	CDR3 DNA	CDR3 protein
.	TRBD2	TRBV10-2	TRBJ2-1	TGCGCCAGCAGTGGTCATAGCGGGGGGCCTTACAATGAGCAGTTCTTC	CASSGHSGGPYNEQFF
.	TRBD1	TRBV29-1	TRBJ1-4	TGCAGCGTTGGGTCAGGGGGCGATTATGAAAAACTGTTTTTT	CSVGSGGDYEKLFF
.	TRBD1	TRBV9	TRBJ2-6	TGTGCCAGCAGCTCCGAACTCGGGACAGGGGGCTCTGGGGCCAACGTCCTGACTTTC	CASSSELGTGGSGANVLTF
few	.	TRBV6-2/TRBV6-3	TRBJ1-5	TGTGCCAGCAGTTATTTTCCTCCGAATAGCAATCAGCCCCAGCATTTT	CASSYFPPNSNQPQHF
.	.	TRBV24-1	TRBJ2-3	TGTGCCACCAGTGATCTGGGGGGGGCTAGCACAGATACGCAGTATTTT	CATSDLGGASTDTQYF
.	.	TRBV10-1	TRBJ2-3	TGCGCCAGCAGTGCCTCTGGAACAGATACGCAGTATTTT	CASSASGTDTQYF
few	TRBD2	TRBV7-9	TRBJ2-3	TGTGCCAGCAGCTTAGATCTAGCGGGCACAGATACGCAGTATTTT	CASSLDLAGTDTQYF
.	.	TRBV5-6	TRBJ2-3	TGTGCCAGCAGCTTGGGGGCAGGGCTACGGGGAGATACGCAGTATTTT	CASSLGAGLRGDTQYF
.	.	TRBV2	TRBJ1-6	TGTGCCAGCAGTGAAGGGCAGAATAATTCACCCCTCCACTTT	CASSEGQNNSPLHF
.	TRBD1	TRBV2	TRBJ1-5	TGTGCCAGCAGGGGACAGGCAGGGGGCAATCAGCCCCAGCATTTT	CASRGQAGGNQPQHF
.	.	TRBV10-3	TRBJ1-2	TGTGCCATCAGTGAGTCAAAGGGACGTCAGTTTTCGGGCTACACCTTC	CAISESKGRQFSGYTF
.	TRBD2	TRBV4-2	TRBJ2-7	TGTGCCAGCAGCCAGGCCGCCATAGCGGGGTCCTACGAGCAGTACTTC	CASSQAAIAGSYEQYF
.	.	TRBV7-9	TRBJ1-2	TGTGCCAGCAGCTTAGGGTCACAGTCCAGCTATGGCTACACCTTC	CASSLGSQSSYGYTF
.	TRBD1	TRBV30	TRBJ1-2	TGTGCCTGGAGCCCCAGGGGGCTCGGTGGCTACACCTTC	CAWSPRGLGGYTF
medium-sized	.	TRBV19	TRBJ1-5	TGTGCCAGCTATGAGAGTGGCTGGGGGCAGCCCCAGCATTTT	CASYESGWGQPQHF
.	TRBD1	TRBV5-4	TRBJ1-1	TGTGCCAGCAGCTACGGGACAGCGAACACTGAAGCTTTCTTT	CASSYGTANTEAFF
.	TRBD1	TRBV28	TRBJ1-3	TGTGCCAGCCAAGAGGACAGGGGGTCCGGAAACACCATATATTTT	CASQEDRGSGNTIYF
few	.	TRBV24-1	TRBJ2-1	TGTGCCACCAGCACCGTTGCAGCGGAGGAGGGCAATGAGCAGTTCTTC	CATSTVAAEEGNEQFF
.	.	TRBV24-1	TRBJ1-2	TGTGCCACCAGTTTGGAAGTCCCGGCTAACTATGGCTACACCTTC	CATSLEVPANYGYTF
few	.	TRBV6-4	TRBJ1-2	TGTGCCAGCAGTGACGGGGACTCAAACTATGGCTACACCTTC	CASSDGDSNYGYTF
once	.	TRBV18	TRBJ1-3	TGTGCCAGCTCACCCCCGCGCCAGGAGAACAAATATTTT	CASSPPRQENKYF
few	TRBD1	TRBV5-1	TRBJ2-1	TGCGCCAGCAGCTCTAGGGGGACAGGGGCCTACAATGAGCAGTTCTTC	CASSSRGTGAYNEQFF
.	.	TRBV12-5	TRBJ1-5	TGTGCTAGTGGTTTGGACAGCCCGGGGAATCAGCCCCAGCATTTT	CASGLDSPGNQPQHF
once	.	TRBV19	TRBJ1-2	TGTGCCAGTTACTACTATGGCTACACCTTC	CASYYYGYTF
.	.	TRBV7-3	TRBJ2-5	TGTGCCAGCAGCCTTACTAGGGACCAAGAGACCCAGTACTTC	CASSLTRDQETQYF
.	.	TRBV12-3/TRBV12-4	TRBJ2-5	TGTGCCAGCAGTTTCAGGCAGGGGCAGACCCAGTACTTC	CASSFRQGQTQYF
.	TRBD1	TRBV27	TRBJ1-2	TGTGCCAGCAGTTTATCTCCAGGACAGGGACCTTATGGCTACACCTTC	CASSLSPGQGPYGYTF
once	TRBD1	TRBV10-3	TRBJ1-4	TGTGCCATCAGCTCGACAGGGGTGGGTGAAAAACTGTTTTTT	CAISSTGVGEKLFF
.	TRBD1	TRBV12-3/TRBV12-4	TRBJ1-1	TGTGCCAGCAGTTTGGGACAGGGAGCTTTCTTT	CASSLGQGAFF
.	.	TRBV12-2	TRBJ1-5	TGTGCAAGTCGCAGAAGTCAGGGTTTCTGCAGCAATCAGCCCCAGCATTTT	CASRRSQGFCSNQPQHF
.	.	TRBV19	TRBJ2-2	TGTGCCAGTAGTACTGGGAACACCGGGGAGCTGTTTTTT	CASSTGNTGELFF
.	TRBD1	TRBV6-4	TRBJ1-6	TGTGCCAGCAGTGACAGGGCAGGGGGTAATTCACCCCTCCACTTT	CASSDRAGGNSPLHF
.	.	TRBV28	TRBJ2-4	TGTGCCAGCAGTTTATTCGGCACAACTCAGTACTTC	CASSLFGTTQYF
.	.	TRBV3-1/TRBV3-2	TRBJ1-2	TGTGCCAGCAGTACCTCGAGGGGCGGCTCCTATGGCTACACCTTC	CASSTSRGGSYGYTF
.	.	TRBV19	TRBJ1-5	TGTGCCAGTAGTAAAGGGCGACAGCCCCAGCATTTT	CASSKGRQPQHF